Sequencing of this TCR beta chain was carried out in a study of beta chain features in type 1 diabetes. The investigators reverse transcribed all of the isolated RNA, so they sequenced expressed TCRB transcripts. Repertoires were generated with immunoSEQ multiplex PCR, while TCRdb's copy carries only in-frame clones and drops some. The sample lists tens of thousands of clones; around a third were seen once. This CDR3 region has 16 residues. Per the germline V gene, CDR1 is LNHDA and CDR2 is SQIVND (reference sequence). V was clipped by 0 bases and J by 5 bases, with 14 bases between them. In this sample, this clone turned up a few times.

Sequenced sample: stem cell memory CD4+ T cells from blood. The rearrangement links TRBV19 to TRBJ1-5; D is uncertain. The receptor was derived from a woman in her late teens or twenties in good health. In nucleotides, the CDR3 is TGTGCCAGTAGTATAGATATCCGGTCGGCGGATCAGCCCCAGCATTTT. Protein: CASSIDIRSADQPQHF.